This T cell receptor beta chain appears in the sequencing data of a study of OX40 agonist ivuxolimab in advanced cancers. Study-level background: Patients were treated with ivuxolimab, an agonistic anti-OX40 (CD134) antibody. Ivuxolimab doses were 0.01, 0.1, 0.3, 1.5, 3 or 10 mg/kg every 2 weeks. Under the entry rules, prior anti-PD-1, anti-PD-L1 or anti-CTLA-4 therapy was allowed, and approximately 40% had some. Study observations and caveats: CD4+ and CD8+ T cells in blood underwent clonal expansion by week 6 at 0.1 to 3.0 mg/kg.

A remark on this clone: What it recognizes is unknown.

V was pared by 7 bases and J by 0 bases, with 11 bases between. Germline V gene lookup returns CDR1 SNHLY and CDR2 FYNNEI. CDR3 length equals 14 residues. Measured with immunoSEQ multiplex PCR; TCRdb has only the in-frame clones, and not every one. Here the sample spans fewer than 85,000 clones, roughly 85% being singletons. Specimen: CD4+ or CD8+ T cells sorted from blood, collected in a trial of the OX40 agonist ivuxolimab. This TCR derives from an adult with an advanced solid tumor such as melanoma, head and neck, liver or kidney cancer. The chain recombines TRBV2 with TRBJ2-3; D perhaps matches TRBD1 (6 bases). CDR3 nucleotide sequence: TGTGCCAGCAACCGGGACAAAAGCACAGATACGCAGTATTTT. Amino acids: CASNRDKSTDTQYF.